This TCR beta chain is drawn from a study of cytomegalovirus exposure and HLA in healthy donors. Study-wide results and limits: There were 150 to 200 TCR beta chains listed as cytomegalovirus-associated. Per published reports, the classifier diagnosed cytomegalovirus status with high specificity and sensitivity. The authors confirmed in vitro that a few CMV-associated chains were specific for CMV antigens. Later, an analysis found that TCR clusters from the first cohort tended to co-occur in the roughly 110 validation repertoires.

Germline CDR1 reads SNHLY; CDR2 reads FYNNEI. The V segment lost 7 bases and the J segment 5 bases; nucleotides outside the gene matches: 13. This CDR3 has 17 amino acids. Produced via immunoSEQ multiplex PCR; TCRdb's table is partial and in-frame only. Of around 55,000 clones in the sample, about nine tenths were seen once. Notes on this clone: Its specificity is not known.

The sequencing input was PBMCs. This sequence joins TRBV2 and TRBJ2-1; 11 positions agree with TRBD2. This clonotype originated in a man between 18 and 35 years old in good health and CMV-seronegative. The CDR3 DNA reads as TGTGCCAGCAATCAACCTCCGGGACTAGCGGTGGACAATGAGCAGTTCTTC. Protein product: CASNQPPGLAVDNEQFF.